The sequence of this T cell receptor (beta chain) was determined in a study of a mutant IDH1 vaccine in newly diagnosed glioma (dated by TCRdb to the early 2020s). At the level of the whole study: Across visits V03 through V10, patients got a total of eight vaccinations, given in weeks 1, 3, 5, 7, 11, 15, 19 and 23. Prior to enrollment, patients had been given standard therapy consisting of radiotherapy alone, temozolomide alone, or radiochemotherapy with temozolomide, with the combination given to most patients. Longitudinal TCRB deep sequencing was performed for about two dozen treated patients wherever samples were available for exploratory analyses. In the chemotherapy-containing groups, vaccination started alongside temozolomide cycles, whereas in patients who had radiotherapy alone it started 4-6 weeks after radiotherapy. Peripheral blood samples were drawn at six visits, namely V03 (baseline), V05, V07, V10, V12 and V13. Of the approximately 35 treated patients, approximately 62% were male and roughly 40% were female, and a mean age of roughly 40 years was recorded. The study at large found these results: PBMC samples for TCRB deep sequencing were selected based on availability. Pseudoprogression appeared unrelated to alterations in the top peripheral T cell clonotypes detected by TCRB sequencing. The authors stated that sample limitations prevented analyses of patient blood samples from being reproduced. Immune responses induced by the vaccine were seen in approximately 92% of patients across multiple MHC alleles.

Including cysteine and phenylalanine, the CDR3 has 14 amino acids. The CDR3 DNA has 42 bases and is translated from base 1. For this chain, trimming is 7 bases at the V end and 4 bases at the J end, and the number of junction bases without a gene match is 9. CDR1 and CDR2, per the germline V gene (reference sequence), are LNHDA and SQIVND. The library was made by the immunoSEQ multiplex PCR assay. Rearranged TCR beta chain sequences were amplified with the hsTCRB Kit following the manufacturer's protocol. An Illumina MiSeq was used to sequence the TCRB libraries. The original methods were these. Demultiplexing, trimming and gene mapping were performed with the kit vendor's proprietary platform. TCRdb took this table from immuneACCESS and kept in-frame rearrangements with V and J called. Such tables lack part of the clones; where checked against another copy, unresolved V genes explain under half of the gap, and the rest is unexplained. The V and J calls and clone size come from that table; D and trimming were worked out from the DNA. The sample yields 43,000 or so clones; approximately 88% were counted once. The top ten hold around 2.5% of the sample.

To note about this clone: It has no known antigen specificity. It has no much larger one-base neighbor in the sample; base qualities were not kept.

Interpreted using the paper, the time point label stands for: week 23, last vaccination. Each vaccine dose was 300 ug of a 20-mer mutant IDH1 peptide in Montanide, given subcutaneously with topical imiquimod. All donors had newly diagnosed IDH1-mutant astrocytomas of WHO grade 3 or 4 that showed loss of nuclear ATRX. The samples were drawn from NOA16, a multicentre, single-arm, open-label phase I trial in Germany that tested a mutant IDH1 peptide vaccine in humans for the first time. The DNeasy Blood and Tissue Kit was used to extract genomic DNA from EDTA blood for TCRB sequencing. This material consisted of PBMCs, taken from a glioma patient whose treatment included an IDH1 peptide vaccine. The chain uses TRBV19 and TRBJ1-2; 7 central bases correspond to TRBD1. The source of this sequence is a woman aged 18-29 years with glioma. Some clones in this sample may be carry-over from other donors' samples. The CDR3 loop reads CASTPGGQIYGYTF. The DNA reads TGTGCCAGTACCCCAGGGGGACAAATCTATGGCTACACCTTC.